This T cell receptor beta chain comes out of a study of monozygotic twins with inflammatory bowel disease. General observations from the study: Evidence did not back any single strong signal or clonotype linked to IBD.

Of note for this clonotype: What it binds is not known.

cDNA was produced in eight separate reactions per sample. Added by template switching were UMIs that each held a 6-nucleotide sample barcode. TCRdb re-called the 5' RACE reads and shows each CDR3 protein once, DNA omitted. Its listing shows some 150,000 distinct CDR3 sequences. CDR3 length: 13 residues. Germline V gene lookup returns CDR1 KGHDR and CDR2 SFDVKD. The source is a human donor with ulcerative colitis or Crohn's disease, or a healthy co-twin of an affected twin (not recorded which). The chain uses TRBV24-1 and TRBJ2-7. The sample comprised blood. CDR3 residues: CATSDAGTLEQYF.